What follows are 10 T cell receptor beta chains derived from one specimen sequenced in a study of cytomegalovirus exposure and HLA in healthy donors (dated by TCRdb to about 2017). Library preparation employed the immunoSEQ multiplex PCR assay. For the multiplex PCR, a mixture combining 60 forward primers for TCR Vbeta segments and 13 reverse primers for TCR Jbeta segments was used. What TCRdb holds here is the immuneACCESS table cut down to in-frame rearrangements. Part of the clones is not present; checked against another copy, under half of the missing clones reflect an unresolved V gene, and the others are unexplained. The sample table contains 95,000 to 110,000 clones; only one count was recorded for less than 80% of them. The ten largest clones take up 7.8% of the sample. Sequencing was done on a sample of PBMCs. These receptors were obtained from a man in his thirties or forties in good health and CMV-seronegative.

The genes are TRBV29-1 and TRBJ2-2; 7 bases match TRBD1. V lost 7 bases and J lost 4; bases outside the gene matches: 6. This CDR3 comprises 13 residues. Germline CDR1 and CDR2: SQVTM and ANQGSEA. The CDR3 region has the DNA TGCAGCGCCCAACAGGGGCTCACCGGGGAGCTGTTTTTT. Amino acids: CSAQQGLTGELFF.

This chain uses TRBV4-1 with TRBJ2-7; 10 nucleotides line up with TRBD1. The CDR3 length is 18 residues. CDR1 MGHRA and CDR2 YSYEKL come from the germline V gene. With 3 bases clipped from V and 2 bases from J, the junction kept 13 bases outside the gene matches. Written as DNA, the CDR3 is TGCGCCAGCAGCCAGCCAATGGGTGGACAGGGGGTACCCTACGAGCAGTACTTC. It encodes CASSQPMGGQGVPYEQYF.

This clone was seen once. The gene calls are TRBV19 and TRBJ1-1, with 12 positions matching TRBD1. The CDR3 length is 18 residues. Germline CDR1 LNHDA, CDR2 SQIVND (reference sequence). Germline trimming cut 2 bases from V and 3 bases from J; bases unmatched to any gene: 10. The CDR3 here is CASSIRRDRGQMDTEAFF. DNA for the CDR3: TGTGCCAGTAGTATACGCCGGGACAGGGGGCAAATGGACACTGAAGCTTTCTTT.

This clone counts as medium-sized (0.01 to 0.1%). V gene TRBV28 combines with J gene TRBJ2-1; 9 nucleotides align to TRBD1. Germline trimming cut 6 bases from V and 2 bases from J; bases unmatched to any gene: 8. The CDR3 contains 16 residues. The germline V gene has CDR1 MDHEN and CDR2 SYDVKM. The CDR3 DNA reads as TGTGCCAGCAGGTTGGGACAGGGACTTACCTACAATGAGCAGTTCTTC. Protein: CASRLGQGLTYNEQFF.

V and J are TRBV5-6 and TRBJ2-5, with D possibly being TRBD1 (6 bases). Germline loops: CDR1 SGHDT, CDR2 YYEEEE. The CDR3 totals 15 residues. The V end lost 0 bases, the J end lost 6 bases, and 15 bases lay between the germline ends. The CDR3 sequence: CASSLVGAGKQTQYF. The CDR3 bases are TGTGCCAGCAGCTTGGTGGGGGCAGGGAAACAGACCCAGTACTTC.

The rearrangement links TRBV30 to TRBJ2-5; no definite D call. The J call is uncertain, as TRBJ2-7 better fits the DNA end. The CDR3 has 13 residues. Germline CDR1 and CDR2: GTSNPN and SVGIG (reference sequence). Here the CDR3 reads CAWNLLGAYEQYF. The DNA of the CDR3 is TGTGCCTGGAACCTCCTCGGTGCCTACGAGCAGTACTTC.

This chain connects TRBV5-1 to TRBJ1-2; the match to TRBD1 covers 7 bases. With 4 bases clipped from V and 6 bases from J, the junction kept 6 bases outside the gene matches. Germline CDR1 and CDR2: SGHRS and YFSETQ. The CDR3 sequence is 13 residues long. The CDR3 bases are TGCGCCAGCAGCCAGGGACAGTCCAATGGCTACACCTTC. It translates to CASSQGQSNGYTF.

V usage is TRBV7-7 and J usage is TRBJ2-2; 7 bases match TRBD2. The CDR3 is 18 amino acids. Unmatched junction bases numbered 12, after V lost 5 bases and J lost 0 bases. Per germline, CDR1 SSHAT and CDR2 FNYEAQ (reference sequence). The chain's CDR3 is CASSLRPPSGSNTGELFF. CDR3 coding DNA: TGTGCCAGCAGCCTACGACCTCCTAGCGGCTCGAACACCGGGGAGCTGTTTTTT.

The gene calls are TRBV6-6 and TRBJ2-1; 11 bases fit TRBD2. With V trimmed by 2 bases and J by 12 bases, 9 bases remained unmatched. The germline V gene encodes CDR1 MNHNY and CDR2 SVGAGI (reference sequence). The CDR3 covers 15 residues. CDR3 in amino acids: CASSYPASGGSGQFF. The CDR3 nucleotides read TGTGCCAGCAGTTACCCGGCTAGCGGGGGGTCGGGGCAGTTCTTC.

The chain couples TRBV7-9 to TRBJ1-4; D is uncertain. CDR3 size: 11 residues. V gave up 7 bases and J gave up 5 bases, with 5 bases separating them. CDR1 SEHNR and CDR2 FQNEAQ come from the germline V gene (reference sequence). The CDR3 spells CASTRNEKLFF. The CDR3 bases are TGTGCCAGCACCAGAAATGAAAAACTGTTTTTT.